Each of the 20 T cell receptor beta chains below was sequenced from the same sample in a study of long-term antiretroviral therapy in people with HIV. Survey level was the resolution at which the v3.0 immunoSEQ assay ran. This table comes from immunoSEQ multiplex PCR, and its TCRdb copy is limited to in-frame clones, with some not included. The sample has some 31,000 clones; approximately 97% are singletons. Sequencing was performed on unsorted PBMCs, taken 6.9 years after starting antiretroviral therapy. Receptors were obtained from a man aged 30 to 45 with HIV.

The rearrangement links TRBV29-1 to TRBJ2-1; D remains unclear. The germline V and J ends were trimmed by 4 bases and 7 bases, with 8 bases remaining between them. The CDR3 covers 11 residues. Germline V CDR1 and CDR2: SQVTM, ANQGSEA. CDR3 in amino acids: CSVGDLNEQFF. The CDR3, as DNA: TGCAGCGTTGGCGACTTAAATGAGCAGTTCTTC.

This chain links TRBV7-2 with TRBJ1-4; unclear D gene. The germline CDR1 and CDR2 sequences are SGHTA and FQGNSA. With 0 bases removed from V and 6 bases from J, the gap between germline ends came to 17 bases. The CDR3 runs 17 residues. CDR3 in amino acids: CASSLAPSTGGYEKLFF. The CDR3 nucleotides read TGTGCCAGCAGCTTAGCGCCGTCAACCGGTGGATATGAAAAACTGTTTTTT. Full variable domain (missing parts from reference TRBV7-2 and TRBJ1-4): GAGVSQSPSNKVTEKGKDVELRCDPISGHTALYWYRQSLGQGLEFLIYFQGNSAPDKSGLPSDRFSAERTGGSVSTLTIQRTQQEDSAVYLCASSLAPSTGGYEKLFFGSGTQLSVL.

This clone was counted a single time. J is TRBJ2-2 and V is TRBV7-9, with TRBD2 matching over 9 bases. This CDR3 contains 16 residues. J lost 3 bases, V lost 5 bases, and 7 bases had no gene match. CDR1 is SEHNR and CDR2 is FQNEAQ in the germline V gene (reference sequence). This chain's CDR3 is CASSNSGGIDTGELFF. The CDR3 DNA sequence: TGTGCCAGCAGCAACAGCGGGGGGATAGACACCGGGGAGCTGTTTTTT.

The DNA for the CDR3 is TGTGCCAGCAGCCCTACCAGGGGAGTTGCAGATACGCAGTATTTT. Its protein is CASSPTRGVADTQYF. J is TRBJ2-3 and V is TRBV7-9; a weak D match, TRBD1 (6 bases). Trimming took off 5 bases at V and 4 bases at J, with 16 bases between the two ends. Looked up from germline, CDR1 is SEHNR and CDR2 is FQNEAQ (reference sequence). CDR3 length: 15 amino acids.

This chain uses TRBV4-1 with TRBJ1-5; TRBD1 agrees at 7 bases. From germline, CDR1 is MGHRA and CDR2 YSYEKL. V lost 1 base to trimming and J lost 0 bases; unmatched junction nucleotides: 9. The CDR3 covers 18 residues. The DNA for the CDR3 is TGCGCCAGCAGCCAAGGGAGGAAGGGGGCGCTTAGCAATCAGCCCCAGCATTTT. It is translated as CASSQGRKGALSNQPQHF.

The J gene is TRBJ2-7, the V gene TRBV7-2, with no clear D. CDR1 is SGHTA, CDR2 FQGNSA, per germline. Trimming pared 5 bases from V and 7 bases from J, leaving 12 bases between. The CDR3 covers 12 residues. CDR3: CASSLPIGEQYF. DNA for the CDR3: TGTGCCAGCAGCCTCCCTATAGGGGAGCAGTACTTC. Complete variable domain (other parts from reference TRBV7-2 and TRBJ2-7): GAGVSQSPSNKVTEKGKDVELRCDPISGHTALYWYRQSLGQGLEFLIYFQGNSAPDKSGLPSDRFSAERTGGSVSTLTIQRTQQEDSAVYLCASSLPIGEQYFGPGTRLTVT.

V gene TRBV19 combines with J gene TRBJ1-6, with D unclear. Trimming removed 5 bases at V and 7 bases at J, with 6 bases between. The CDR3 sequence is 12 residues long. CDR1 is LNHDA and CDR2 is SQIVND in the germline V gene (reference sequence). The CDR3 loop is CASSSWNSPLHF. DNA of the CDR3: TGTGCCAGTAGTTCTTGGAATTCACCCCTCCACTTT.

The chain is built from TRBV7-8 and TRBJ2-1, with TRBD2 as a possible D gene (5 bases). The germline gives CDR1 SGHVS, CDR2 FQNEAQ. The ends were cut back, 3 bases at V and 10 bases at J, with 13 bases in the middle. The CDR3 runs to 13 residues. The CDR3 here is CASSFAPGYEQFF. The CDR3 nucleotides are TGTGCCAGCAGCTTTGCGCCGGGGTACGAGCAGTTCTTC.

The V call is TRBV15, the J call TRBJ1-6; D uncertain. The CDR3 consists of 15 residues. Between the trimmed V and J ends, which lost 0 bases and 6 bases, there was a span of 9 bases. Germline V gene sequence: CDR1 LNHNV, CDR2 YYDKDF (reference sequence). As DNA, the CDR3 is TGTGCCACCAGCAGAGATAATTCGGCTAATTCACCCCTCCACTTT. The encoded protein is CATSRDNSANSPLHF.

The chain joins TRBV11-2 to TRBJ2-3, with TRBD2 matching over 10 bases. The germline CDR1 and CDR2 sequences are SGHAT and FQNNGV. J was trimmed by 2 bases and V by 3 bases; bases with no gene match: 5. The CDR3 is 16 amino acids. The CDR3 DNA reads TGTGCCAGCAGCTTTGGACTAGCGGCCTACACAGATACGCAGTATTTT. This gives the protein CASSFGLAAYTDTQYF.

This chain links TRBV7-9 with TRBJ2-7, with D tentatively TRBD1 or TRBD2 (5 bases each). This CDR3 spans 17 amino acids. V lost 1 base, J lost 6 bases, and 22 bases lay in between. CDR1 and CDR2 (germline): SEHNR, FQNEAQ (reference sequence). The CDR3 bases are TGTGCCAGCAGCTTAGAACCCCGGGACCCCGTGATCTTCGAGCAGTACTTC. This codes for CASSLEPRDPVIFEQYF.

The chain joins TRBV19 to TRBJ1-5; D not resolved. V lost 4 bases to trimming and J lost 7 bases, with 11 bases between them. This CDR3 is built from 13 residues. CDR1 and CDR2 from the germline V gene are LNHDA and SQIVND (reference sequence). The CDR3 loop reads CASSNLNGQPQHF. CDR3 bases: TGTGCCAGTAGTAACCTAAACGGGCAGCCCCAGCATTTT.

The gene calls are TRBV11-2 and TRBJ2-1, with TRBD2 matching 7 bases. From germline, CDR1 is SGHAT and CDR2 FQNNGV. The trim removed 1 base at V and 13 bases at J, leaving 4 bases unmatched. The CDR3 is 12 amino acids. DNA of the CDR3: TGTGCCAGCAGCTTAGGCGGGGACTACCAGTTCTTC. This translates into CASSLGGDYQFF.

The CDR3 spells CASSIQLANEQFF. CDR3 in DNA: TGTGCCAGTAGTATCCAACTCGCTAATGAGCAGTTCTTC. The J gene is TRBJ2-1, the V gene TRBV19, with D hard to call. The V gene's germline CDR1 is LNHDA and CDR2 SQIVND (reference sequence). This CDR3 region has 13 residues. V dropped 3 bases and J dropped 7 bases, with 10 bases sitting between them.

CDR3 sequence (DNA): TGTGCTAGTGGTCTTTCCGGGACAAACACAGATACGCAGTATTTT. This codes for CASGLSGTNTDTQYF. The V and J genes are TRBV12-5 and TRBJ2-3; D is perhaps TRBD1 (6 bases). CDR3 length: 15 residues. Germline lookup yields CDR1 LGHNT and CDR2 FRNRAP. V lost 5 bases and J lost 2, with 14 bases in between.

The rearrangement joins TRBV10-2 to TRBJ2-1; 7 bases map to TRBD2. Germline V gives CDR1 WSHSY, CDR2 SAAADI. The V segment lost 2 bases and the J segment 6 bases; nucleotides outside the gene matches: 7. The CDR3 covers 15 residues. The CDR3 loop is CASSEVAGTGNEQFF. The CDR3 DNA follows: TGCGCCAGCAGTGAGGTAGCGGGTACTGGCAATGAGCAGTTCTTC.

This clone was detected once. The CDR3: CASNPGPYEQYF. The CDR3 bases are TGTGCCAGCAACCCAGGACCTTACGAGCAGTACTTC. The rearrangement uses TRBV6-1 and TRBJ2-7; D gene unclear. The CDR3 consists of 12 residues. Germline-derived CDR1 and CDR2 are MNHNS and SASEGT. Trimming cost V 7 bases and J 4 bases, with 11 bases left between them.

The chain joins TRBV6-4 to TRBJ2-3; D is perhaps TRBD2 (6 bases). V dropped 6 bases and J dropped 5 bases, with 12 bases sitting between them. Germline loops: CDR1 MRHNA, CDR2 SNTAGT. The CDR3 extends over 13 amino acids. The CDR3: CASSRAGGDTQYF. Written as DNA, the CDR3 is TGTGCCAGCAGCCGCGCCGGGGGAGATACGCAGTATTTT.

The rearrangement joins TRBV11-2 to TRBJ2-1, with a tentative D call TRBD2 (6 bases). Germline CDR1 is SGHAT and CDR2 is FQNNGV. The germline V and J ends were trimmed by 2 bases and 9 bases, with 17 bases remaining between them. The CDR3 contains 15 residues. The CDR3, as DNA: TGTGCCAGCAGCTTAACCCCTCCCCGGGACTCTGAGCAGTTCTTC. Amino acid sequence: CASSLTPPRDSEQFF. Full variable domain (outside the CDR3, taken from reference TRBV11-2 and TRBJ2-1): EAGVAQSPRYKIIEKRQSVAFWCNPISGHATLYWYQQILGQGPKLLIQFQNNGVVDDSQLPKDRFSAERLKGVDSTLKIQPAKLEDSAVYLCASSLTPPRDSEQFFGPGTRLTVL.

The V gene is TRBV27, the J gene TRBJ2-1; TRBD1 is a possible D gene (5 bases). V lost 3 bases and J 3 bases, leaving 9 bases between the germline ends. Germline V gives CDR1 MNHEY, CDR2 SMNVEV (reference sequence). This CDR3 is 14 amino acids long. In DNA, the CDR3 is TGTGCCAGCAGTTTTCCCGACAGCTACAATGAGCAGTTCTTC. Amino acid sequence: CASSFPDSYNEQFF.